This T cell receptor beta chain is drawn from a study of cytomegalovirus exposure and HLA in healthy donors. Overall study findings and caveats: Available immune exposure information covered CMV serostatus only. Reports indicate that TCR beta sequences accurately predicted the HLA-A and HLA-B alleles of most subjects.

In the case of this clone: Its antigen remains unidentified.

Nominally healthy donors were sampled, though unrecorded immune exposures were likely. V shed 4 bases and J 6 bases; nucleotides not matched to a gene: 2. This CDR3 contains 12 residues. CDR1 is SGDLS, CDR2 YYNGEE, per germline. 13 Jbeta primers and 60 Vbeta primers were used for the PCR. The assay was immunoSEQ multiplex PCR, and TCRdb's table has in-frame clones only and misses some. The repertoire has under 200,000 clones, 70% to 90% of them found once; the top ten carry about 1.9%. Sequencing was done on a sample of PBMCs. This TCR was recovered from a woman in her late teens or twenties in good health and CMV-seropositive. This chain uses TRBV9 with TRBJ2-7, with 9 bases fitting TRBD1. The CDR3 region has the DNA TGTGCCAGCAGCTTGGACAGGGGCGAGCAGTACTTC. Translation: CASSLDRGEQYF.